The 27 T cell receptor beta chains below come from one sample, sequenced in a study of CD8+ T cells in alopecia areata. Extraction of RNA preceded its reverse transcription into cDNA, which served as the sequencing template. Assay used: immunoSEQ multiplex PCR; TCRdb lists only in-frame clones, some missing. The data hold 150,000 to 200,000 clones, with roughly 53% observed a single time. Indicated treatment: oral pan-JAK inhibitor, 5-10 mg twice daily. The sample was CD8+ T cells sorted from blood, taken at week 24, from a patient treated with tofacitinib. Every receptor here comes from a human donor with alopecia areata.

The chain employs TRBV7-2 and TRBJ2-1, with 11 bases that match TRBD2. The CDR3 runs to 16 residues. Germline V gene data show CDR1 as SGHTA and CDR2 as FQGNSA. After removal of 1 base from V and 10 bases from J, the junction contained 9 bases not matched to a gene. CDR3 amino acids: CASSLEGLAVLGEQFF. The CDR3 DNA sequence: TGTGCCAGCAGCTTAGAGGGACTAGCGGTCCTCGGCGAGCAGTTCTTC.

The gene calls are TRBV30 and TRBJ2-5, with 9 bases aligning to TRBD2. V gave up 2 bases and J gave up 4 bases; unmatched junction bases: 8. Germline CDR1 and CDR2: GTSNPN and SVGIG (reference sequence). CDR3 size: 15 residues. The CDR3 DNA sequence: TGTGCCTGGAGTCCCGGGACTAGCTCAGCAGAGACCCAGTACTTC. Encoded protein: CAWSPGTSSAETQYF.

This clone came up a few times. The rearrangement uses TRBV23-1 and TRBJ1-5, with D hard to call. TRBV23-1 carries the ORF label, with uncertain function. The length of the CDR3 is 14 residues. V was cut by 4 bases and J by 4 bases, with 11 bases left in between. CDR3 region: CASSRGSGNQPQHF. DNA for the CDR3: TGCGCCAGCAGTCGTGGCAGCGGGAATCAGCCCCAGCATTTT.

V is TRBV9 and J is TRBJ2-7; perhaps TRBD2 as D (6 bases). CDR3 length: 16 amino acids. Germline CDR1 is SGDLS and CDR2 is YYNGEE. The germline V and J ends were trimmed by 0 bases and 4 bases, with 17 bases remaining between them. CDR3 in DNA: TGTGCCAGCAGCGTAGAACAGGACGCGGGGCCATACGAGCAGTACTTC. It specifies CASSVEQDAGPYEQYF.

The chain is built from TRBV5-1 and TRBJ1-4; the D gene is possibly TRBD1 (5 bases). CDR3 length equals 16 residues. Trimming left V 4 bases short and J 2 bases short, with 15 bases between. Germline assignment: CDR1 SGHRS and CDR2 YFSETQ. This CDR3 reads CASSDLPGSTNEKLFF. In DNA form, the CDR3 reads TGCGCCAGCAGCGACCTACCAGGGAGTACTAATGAAAAACTGTTTTTT.

This clone was recorded a few times. V gene TRBV29-1 combines with J gene TRBJ1-1; D remains unclear. This CDR3 is built from 11 residues. Per germline, CDR1 SQVTM and CDR2 ANQGSEA. V lost 6 bases and J 4 bases, leaving 9 bases between the germline ends. The CDR3 DNA is TGCAGCGTGGAGCTTCTCACTGAAGCTTTCTTT. It is translated as CSVELLTEAFF.

Comments on this clone: Other DNA sequences within the sample encode an identical CDR3. The chain recombines TRBV29-1 with TRBJ1-1; D ambiguous. V was cut by 1 base and J by 0 bases, with 3 bases left in between. CDR1 is SQVTM, CDR2 ANQGSEA, per germline. CDR3 length: 12 residues. The CDR3 is CSVEVMNTEAFF. For the CDR3, the DNA is TGCAGCGTTGAAGTGATGAACACTGAAGCTTTCTTT.

The chain employs TRBV4-3 and TRBJ2-4; 9 bases are shared with TRBD1. After removal of 2 bases from V and 2 bases from J, the junction contained 4 bases not matched to a gene. CDR3 length equals 16 residues. Germline V gene lookup returns CDR1 LGHNA and CDR2 YSLEER. The CDR3 loop reads CASSQMGQGPKNIQYF. The CDR3 coding sequence is TGCGCCAGCAGCCAAATGGGACAGGGCCCCAAAAACATTCAGTACTTC.

The V gene is TRBV9, the J gene TRBJ2-3; D not resolved. Trimming took off 3 bases at V and 4 bases at J, with 6 bases between the two ends. Germline CDR1 is SGDLS and CDR2 is YYNGEE. This CDR3 spans 12 amino acids. In nucleotides, the CDR3 is TGTGCCAGCAGCGACCGGCCAGATACGCAGTATTTT. Residues: CASSDRPDTQYF.

This chain joins TRBV29-1 and TRBJ2-7; a possible D gene is TRBD1 (6 bases). Trimming removed 5 bases from V and 1 base from J, with 9 bases in between. There are 12 residues in the CDR3. Germline V lookup: CDR1 SQVTM, CDR2 ANQGSEA. The CDR3 bases are TGCAGCGTTCAACAGGGTTCCTACGAGCAGTACTTC. Translation gives CSVQQGSYEQYF.

The chain is built from TRBV2 and TRBJ2-3; 13 nucleotides agree with TRBD2. V was clipped by 5 bases and J by 2 bases; unmatched bases: 4. CDR3 length equals 16 residues. The germline gives CDR1 SNHLY, CDR2 FYNNEI. CDR3 nucleotide sequence: TGTGCCAGCAGTCCAGGACTAGCGGGGGCCACAGATACGCAGTATTTT. This encodes CASSPGLAGATDTQYF.

This clone has only one observation. The rearrangement uses TRBV4-3 and TRBJ1-1; D may be TRBD1 (6 bases). Germline-derived CDR1 and CDR2 are LGHNA and YSLEER. CDR3 length: 15 amino acids. Trimming pared 0 bases from V and 2 bases from J, leaving 10 bases between. CDR3 DNA sequence: TGCGCCAGCAGCCAAGACAAACAGGGAAACACTGAAGCTTTCTTT. This gives the protein CASSQDKQGNTEAFF.

This clone occurred a few times. This chain links TRBV29-1 with TRBJ1-2, with a weak D call TRBD1 (5 bases). Germline CDR1 SQVTM, CDR2 ANQGSEA. Trimming took 4 bases from V and 4 from J, leaving 10 bases between them. The CDR3 sequence is 12 residues long. This CDR3 is CSVVTELYGYTF. In nucleotides, the CDR3 is TGCAGCGTTGTGACAGAGCTCTATGGCTACACCTTC.

The V gene is TRBV7-2, the J gene TRBJ1-1; tentative D call: TRBD1 (5 bases). Germline V gives CDR1 SGHTA, CDR2 FQGNSA. CDR3 length equals 12 residues. Trimming left V 2 bases short and J 6 bases short, with 7 bases between. The chain's CDR3 is CASSLWGAEAFF. In nucleotides, the CDR3 is TGTGCCAGCAGCTTATGGGGGGCTGAAGCTTTCTTT.

V is TRBV7-6 and J is TRBJ1-2, with 10 bases aligning to TRBD1. The length of the CDR3 is 15 residues. Germline CDR1 SGHVS, CDR2 FNYEAQ. Unmatched junction bases numbered 4, after V lost 5 bases and J lost 1 base. This chain's CDR3 is CASSRGTGDNYGYTF. CDR3 bases: TGTGCCAGCAGCAGAGGGACAGGGGATAACTATGGCTACACCTTC. The entire variable domain, with the rest obtained from reference TRBV7-6 and TRBJ1-2, is as follows: GAGVSQSPRYKVTKRGQDVALRCDPISGHVSLYWYRQALGQGPEFLTYFNYEAQQDKSGLPNDRFSAERPEGSISTLTIQRTEQRDSAMYRCASSRGTGDNYGYTFGSGTRLTVV.

This clone occurred a few times. The gene calls are TRBV9 and TRBJ2-7; 10 positions match TRBD1. J gave up 6 bases and V 3 bases, and 3 bases lay outside the gene matches. CDR1 SGDLS and CDR2 YYNGEE come from the germline V gene. The CDR3 extends over 13 amino acids. The CDR3 spells CASSGRDRGEQYF. CDR3 in DNA: TGTGCCAGCAGCGGACGGGACAGGGGCGAGCAGTACTTC.

J is TRBJ1-1 and V is TRBV11-1; D unclear. Germline V CDR1 and CDR2: SGHAT, FQDESV (reference sequence). The CDR3 totals 16 residues. Trimming pared 1 base from V and 5 bases from J, leaving 17 bases between. CDR3 DNA sequence: TGTGCCAGCAGCTTAGTCCCCCAATCGGGATGGACTGAAGCTTTCTTT. It translates to CASSLVPQSGWTEAFF.

This chain connects TRBV29-1 to TRBJ1-1; a possible D gene is TRBD1 (6 bases). CDR1 is SQVTM, CDR2 ANQGSEA, per germline. The CDR3 has 11 amino acids. With 4 bases removed from V and 9 bases from J, the gap between germline ends came to 12 bases. CDR3 protein: CSVGRGAQAFF. CDR3 bases: TGCAGCGTTGGTCGGGGGGCTCAAGCTTTCTTT.

This chain joins TRBV4-1 and TRBJ2-4, with D perhaps matching TRBD2 (6 bases). The CDR3 has 16 residues. Germline V lookup: CDR1 MGHRA, CDR2 YSYEKL. Trimming took 0 bases from V and 0 from J, leaving 9 bases between them. In DNA, the CDR3 is TGCGCCAGCAGCCAAGATGAGCGGGTAGCCAAAAACATTCAGTACTTC. It encodes CASSQDERVAKNIQYF.

The gene calls are TRBV4-3 and TRBJ1-1; D is undetermined. This CDR3 is built from 15 residues. With 0 bases removed from V and 0 bases from J, the gap between germline ends came to 8 bases. Germline-derived CDR1 and CDR2 are LGHNA and YSLEER. As DNA, the CDR3 is TGCGCCAGCAGCCAAGATAAAACTATGAACACTGAAGCTTTCTTT. Its protein is CASSQDKTMNTEAFF.

This chain links TRBV7-9 with TRBJ1-2; no definite D call. Per germline, CDR1 SEHNR and CDR2 FQNEAQ (reference sequence). CDR3 size: 18 residues. The V end lost 5 bases, the J end lost 0 bases, and 22 bases lay between the germline ends. The CDR3, as DNA: TGTGCCAGCAGCCCCGCCCGGGGTCGGGTGAAGGCTAACTATGGCTACACCTTC. Residues: CASSPARGRVKANYGYTF.

The chain couples TRBV10-3 to TRBJ2-7; D is possibly TRBD1 (5 bases). CDR1 and CDR2 from the germline V gene are ENHRY and SYGVKD. V lost 8 bases and J lost 3, with 11 bases in between. The CDR3 is 12 amino acids. The DNA for the CDR3 is TGTGCCATCCGTGTCAGGGACTACGAGCAGTACTTC. Translating it yields CAIRVRDYEQYF.

This clone was seen a few times. Different DNA sequences within this sample yield the same CDR3. This chain links TRBV6-5 with TRBJ2-3; tentative D call: TRBD2 (5 bases). The V and J ends lost 4 bases and 3 bases respectively, with 8 bases between them. CDR1 is MNHEY, CDR2 SVGAGI, per germline. This CDR3 contains 13 residues. CDR3 sequence (DNA): TGTGCCAGCAGTTTGGGGAGTACAGATACGCAGTATTTT. Protein sequence: CASSLGSTDTQYF.

The chain carries TRBV14 and TRBJ2-2, with D uncertain. V dropped 4 bases and J dropped 4 bases, with 28 bases sitting between them. CDR3 size: 20 residues. Germline V gene sequence: CDR1 SGHDN, CDR2 FVKESK. The CDR3, as DNA: TGTGCCAGCAGCCTTGGCCAGGACGGTATAACCATCCTTGGCACCGGGGAGCTGTTTTTT. This sequence encodes CASSLGQDGITILGTGELFF.

The chain has TRBV5-1 and TRBJ2-3; 7 bases align to TRBD1. The CDR3 spans 15 residues. V gave up 6 bases and J gave up 2 bases; unmatched junction bases: 9. Germline V lookup: CDR1 SGHRS, CDR2 YFSETQ. The CDR3 is CASTKRDSFTDTQYF. The CDR3, as DNA: TGCGCCAGCACAAAACGGGACAGCTTCACAGATACGCAGTATTTT.

The V and J genes are TRBV14 and TRBJ2-1; TRBD1 aligns across 7 bases. V lost 0 bases, J lost 5 bases, and 1 base stayed unmatched. This CDR3 is built from 14 residues. Germline V gene data show CDR1 as SGHDN and CDR2 as FVKESK. The CDR3 DNA sequence: TGTGCCAGCAGCCAAGAGACAGGGCACAATGAGCAGTTCTTC. The encoded protein is CASSQETGHNEQFF.

V is TRBV29-1 and J is TRBJ1-2; a weak D match, TRBD1 (6 bases). The germline V gene has CDR1 SQVTM and CDR2 ANQGSEA. The CDR3 is 12 amino acids. V lost 5 bases and J lost 6, with 13 bases in between. As DNA, the CDR3 is TGCAGCGTTTATGGGGGGCGCGATGGCTACACCTTC. Amino acids: CSVYGGRDGYTF.